This T cell receptor (beta chain) was documented in a study of spatial heterogeneity in lung cancer. Germline loops: CDR1 GTSNPN, CDR2 SVGIG (reference sequence). The length of the CDR3 is 13 residues. The V and J ends lost 3 bases and 4 bases respectively, with 12 bases between them. A word on this clonotype: The antigen is undetermined.

Each molecule of TCR cDNA was tagged with one unique molecular identifier. TCRdb re-called the 5' RACE reads through MiXCR, storing one row per CDR3 protein. The sample includes about 9,800 distinct CDR3 sequences, about 50% of them seen just once. Study-level points and caveats: Sequencing reached an estimated coverage of tumor T cells that was only about 6.6% for alpha chains and 11% to 15% for beta chains. Expanded intratumoral alpha and beta TCR counts tracked tumor mutation counts.

Time point denoted: sample taken at primary tumor resection. Sequencing covered unsorted whole RNA taken from tumor, nontumor lung or frozen PBMC. The specimen was lung tumor tissue, collected at surgery. The origin of this receptor is a female donor with early-stage non-small cell lung cancer. J is TRBJ1-2 and V is TRBV30, with unresolved D. The CDR3 bases are TGTGCCTGGAGGCGGAGGGCAGGCTATGGCTACACCTTC. Its protein is CAWRRRAGYGYTF.